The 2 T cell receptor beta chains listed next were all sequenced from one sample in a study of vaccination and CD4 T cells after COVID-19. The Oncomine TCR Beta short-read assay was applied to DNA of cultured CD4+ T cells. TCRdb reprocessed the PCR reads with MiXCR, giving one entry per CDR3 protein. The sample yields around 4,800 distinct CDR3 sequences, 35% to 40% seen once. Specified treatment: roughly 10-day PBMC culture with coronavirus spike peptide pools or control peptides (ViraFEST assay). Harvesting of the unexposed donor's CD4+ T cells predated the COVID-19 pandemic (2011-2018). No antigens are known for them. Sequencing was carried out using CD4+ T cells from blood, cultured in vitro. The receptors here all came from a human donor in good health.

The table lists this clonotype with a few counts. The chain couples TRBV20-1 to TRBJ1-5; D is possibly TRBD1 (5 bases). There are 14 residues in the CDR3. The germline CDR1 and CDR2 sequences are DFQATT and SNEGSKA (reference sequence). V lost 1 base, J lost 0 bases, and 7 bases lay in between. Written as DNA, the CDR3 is TGCAGTGCTAGAGGACAGTATAGCAATCAGCCCCAGCATTTT. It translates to CSARGQYSNQPQHF.

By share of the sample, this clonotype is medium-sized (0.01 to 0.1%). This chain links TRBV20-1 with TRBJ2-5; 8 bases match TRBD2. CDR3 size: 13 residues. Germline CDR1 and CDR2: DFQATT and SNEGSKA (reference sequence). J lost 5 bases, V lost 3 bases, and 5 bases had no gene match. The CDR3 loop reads CSASGGAVETQYF. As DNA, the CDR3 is TGCAGTGCTAGCGGGGGGGCGGTGGAGACCCAGTACTTC.